The 27 T cell receptor beta chains given below trace back to one sample, sequenced in a study of regulatory T cells in long-lasting Graves disease. Arm-PCR of CDR3 regions and iRepertoire HTBI primers were used to build TCR beta libraries. TCRdb independently ran MiXCR on the multiplex PCR reads; one entry per CDR3 protein. The sample includes more than 400,000 distinct CDR3 sequences, roughly 15% of them seen just once. Time point noted: newly diagnosed GD, antithyroid drugs for less than 3 months. From PBMCs, RNA was extracted and then used to make the TCR library. The data were also submitted as part of a second study, on T cells in Graves' hyperthyroidism and ophthalmopathy.

Sequences were derived from peripheral blood mononuclear cells (PBMCs), sampled at new diagnosis, from a patient treated with antithyroid drugs. The receptor set was obtained from a woman aged 25 to 39 with Graves disease.

The rearrangement uses TRBV7-9 and TRBJ1-4, with D unclear. Trimming took off 5 bases at V and 5 bases at J, with 18 bases between the two ends. Germline V CDR1 and CDR2: SEHNR, FQNEAQ (reference sequence). The CDR3 contains 16 residues. The CDR3 loop reads CASSPKTALGNEKLFF. The CDR3 coding sequence is TGTGCCAGCAGCCCGAAGACGGCCTTGGGCAATGAAAAACTGTTTTTT.

At least ten counts were recorded for this clonotype. CDR3 coding DNA: TGCAGTGCTGGTAGCGAGTTGGACACCGGGGAGCTGTTTTTT. As protein: CSAGSELDTGELFF. This chain uses TRBV20-1 with TRBJ2-2, with D perhaps matching TRBD2 (5 bases). This CDR3 has 14 residues. Germline V lookup: CDR1 DFQATT, CDR2 SNEGSKA (reference sequence). The germline V and J ends were trimmed by 5 bases and 3 bases, with 13 bases remaining between them.

This clonotype was counted ten times or more. Written as DNA, the CDR3 is TGTGCCAGCAGACTCGCCCGCACAGATACGCAGTATTTT. Its protein product is CASRLARTDTQYF. V usage is TRBV6-1 and J usage is TRBJ2-3; D remains ambiguous. Germline CDR1 reads MNHNS; CDR2 reads SASEGT. V gave up 6 bases and J gave up 1 base, with 8 bases separating them. The CDR3 extends over 13 amino acids.

This clonotype was seen more than once but under ten times. This sequence joins TRBV7-2 and TRBJ1-2; possibly TRBD1 for D (5 bases). CDR1 and CDR2 from the germline V gene are SGHTA and FQGNSA. There are 13 residues in the CDR3. V lost 5 bases to trimming and J lost 7 bases, with 14 bases between them. CDR3 nucleotides: TGTGCCAGCAGCCTACAGGAGAGGTTTGGCTACACCTTC. Translation: CASSLQERFGYTF.

About this clonotype itself: Possible read error: a much larger clone is one base away. The rearrangement links TRBV28 to TRBJ1-2, with D perhaps TRBD1 (5 bases). The CDR3 has 13 residues. Germline V gene sequence: CDR1 MDHEN, CDR2 SYDVKM. Written as DNA, the CDR3 is TGTGCCAGCAGTTTACCGACAGACTATGGCTACGCCTTC. This sequence encodes CASSLPTDYGYAF.

This clonotype occurred a few times. The genes are TRBV5-5 and TRBJ2-2, with 8 positions matching TRBD2. The CDR3 runs 15 residues. Germline V gene data show CDR1 as SGHKS and CDR2 as YYEKEE (reference sequence). V gave up 9 bases and J gave up 1 base; unmatched junction bases: 8. This chain's CDR3 is CATRAGEENTGELFF. The CDR3 DNA reads as TGTGCCACCAGAGCGGGAGAAGAGAACACCGGGGAGCTGTTTTTT.

The rearrangement uses TRBV6-9 and TRBJ2-7; TRBD1 matches 7 bases. With V trimmed by 3 bases and J by 10 bases, 9 bases remained unmatched. The CDR3 is 13 amino acids. CDR1 and CDR2 (germline): MNHGY, SVAAGI. The CDR3 coding sequence is TGTGCCAGCAGTTACCCCGGGACAGAGGTACAGTACTTC. It yields the protein CASSYPGTEVQYF.

This clonotype was seen many times. The chain carries TRBV2 and TRBJ1-6; 7 positions match TRBD1. CDR3 length: 18 amino acids. Trimming removed 8 bases from V and 0 bases from J; junction bases left unmatched: 13. Germline assignment: CDR1 SNHLY and CDR2 FYNNEI. The CDR3 nucleotides are TGTGCCAGCCTCGAGACACCGGGACAGAGCTCCTATAATTCACCCCTCCACTTT. This translates into CASLETPGQSSYNSPLHF.

V gene TRBV5-1 combines with J gene TRBJ2-2; D may correspond to TRBD1 or TRBD2 (5 bases each). Trimming took off 2 bases at V and 6 bases at J, with 17 bases between the two ends. The CDR3 extends over 16 amino acids. Germline V gene data show CDR1 as SGHRS and CDR2 as YFSETQ. For the CDR3, the DNA is TGCGCCAGCAGCTTCGGGACCAACCTGGTAGCCGGGGAGCTGTTTTTT. Translated: CASSFGTNLVAGELFF.

A single count supports this clonotype. The chain combines TRBV12-3 or TRBV12-4 with TRBJ1-5; TRBD1 agrees at 10 bases. J gave up 5 bases and V 5 bases, and 9 bases lay outside the gene matches. There are 16 residues in the CDR3. CDR3 residues: CASSNRDRGRDQPQHF. The CDR3 DNA reads as TGTGCCAGCAGTAACCGGGACAGGGGCCGGGATCAGCCCCAGCATTTT.

Concerning this clonotype itself: A read error may explain this, as a much larger clone is one base away. The chain couples TRBV6-2 or TRBV6-3 to TRBJ2-7, with 11 bases lining up with TRBD2. This CDR3 contains 15 residues. Germline loops: CDR1 MNHEY, CDR2 SVGEGT. Trimming removed 4 bases from V and 3 bases from J; junction bases left unmatched: 5. The CDR3 DNA sequence: TGTGCCAGCAGTTGGGGACTAGCGGAACTCTACGAGCAGTACTTC. Protein product: CASSWGLAELYEQYF.

The count of this clonotype is one. This probably arose from a read error, given a far larger clone one base away. The J gene is TRBJ2-7, the V gene TRBV11-2; D may be TRBD1 or TRBD2 (5 bases each). V was pared by 5 bases and J by 7 bases, with 18 bases between. Germline CDR1 is SGHAT and CDR2 is FQNNGV. This CDR3 has 14 residues. The CDR3 spells CASSPLRGRNEQYF. The CDR3 DNA sequence: TGTGCCAGCAGCCCCTTGAGGGGTCGCAATGAGCAGTACTTC.

The chain couples TRBV5-1 to TRBJ2-6, with D hard to call. This CDR3 has 11 amino acids. The V gene lost 0 bases and the J gene lost 13 bases, with 5 bases spanning the gap. CDR1 and CDR2 from the germline V gene are SGHRS and YFSETQ. The CDR3 nucleotides are TGCGCCAGCAGCTTGGGATCAGTCCTGACTTTC. Its protein is CASSLGSVLTF. Together with reference TRBV5-1 and TRBJ2-6, the CDR3 gives the full variable domain: KAGVTQTPRYLIKTRGQQVTLSCSPISGHRSVSWYQQTPGQGLQFLFEYFSETQRNKGNFPGRFSGRQFSNSRSEMNVSTLELGDSALYLCASSLGSVLTFGAGSRLTVL.

This clonotype was seen a handful of times. V usage is TRBV10-3 and J usage is TRBJ2-3; 9 bases map to TRBD2. This CDR3 region has 15 residues. V lost 4 bases, J lost 4 bases, and 6 bases stayed unmatched. Germline assignment: CDR1 ENHRY and CDR2 SYGVKD. CDR3 sequence: CAISGTSASSDTQYF. The CDR3 region has the DNA TGTGCCATCAGTGGGACTAGCGCCTCTTCAGATACGCAGTATTTT.

This chain links TRBV7-2 with TRBJ2-1; the match to TRBD2 covers 9 bases. With V trimmed by 5 bases and J by 9 bases, 11 bases remained unmatched. Germline-derived CDR1 and CDR2 are SGHTA and FQGNSA. The CDR3 runs 15 residues. CDR3 DNA sequence: TGTGCCAGCAGCCTTCAGGAGGGACTAGCTTTTGAGCAGTTCTTC. Protein: CASSLQEGLAFEQFF.

This clonotype was observed at least ten times. This chain connects TRBV28 to TRBJ2-2; 7 bases match TRBD2. This CDR3 has 14 amino acids. The germline V gene encodes CDR1 MDHEN and CDR2 SYDVKM. The junction had 3 bases not matched to a gene; V was cut back by 6 bases and J by 2 bases. The CDR3 loop reads CASRSSGNTGELFF. For the CDR3, the DNA is TGTGCCAGCAGATCTAGCGGTAACACCGGGGAGCTGTTTTTT.

As for this clonotype: This could be a read error, since a much larger clone is one nucleotide away. The chain uses TRBV6-1 and TRBJ2-3, with D perhaps matching TRBD1 (5 bases). CDR3 length: 13 amino acids. Germline lookup yields CDR1 MNHNS and CDR2 SASEGT. The CDR3 here is CASSEAGADTRYF. The CDR3 DNA reads as TGTGCCAGCAGTGAAGCAGGGGCAGATACGCGGTATTTT.

V and J are TRBV29-1 and TRBJ2-1; 8 positions match TRBD2. The germline CDR1 and CDR2 sequences are SQVTM and ANQGSEA. The CDR3 extends over 12 amino acids. The CDR3 sequence: CLCAGGGHEQFF. CDR3 coding DNA: TGCCTTTGCGCGGGAGGAGGGCATGAGCAGTTCTTC.

The chain joins TRBV5-1 to TRBJ1-2; D gene uncertain. This CDR3 spans 13 amino acids. The V end lost 2 bases, the J end lost 4 bases, and 9 bases lay between the germline ends. The germline V gene encodes CDR1 SGHRS and CDR2 YFSETQ. CDR3 sequence (DNA): TGCGCCAGCAGCTTAACCCATGGCTATGGCTACACCTTC. This translates into CASSLTHGYGYTF.

This clonotype was recorded at least ten times. The chain recombines TRBV28 with TRBJ1-5; D uncertain. CDR1 is MDHEN, CDR2 SYDVKM, per germline. The CDR3 is 12 residues long. Trimming removed 7 bases from V and 4 bases from J, with 8 bases in between. DNA of the CDR3: TGTGCCAGCAACCAACTAAATCAGCCCCAGCATTTT. Its translation is CASNQLNQPQHF. Combining the CDR3 with reference TRBV28 and TRBJ1-5 gives the whole variable domain DVKVTQSSRYLVKRTGEKVFLECVQDMDHENMFWYRQDPGLGLRLIYFSYDVKMKEKGDIPEGYSVSREKKERFSLILESASTNQTSMYLCASNQLNQPQHFGDGTRLSIL.

This chain connects TRBV18 to TRBJ2-5; TRBD1 matches at 7 bases. Germline-derived CDR1 and CDR2 are KGHSH and LQKENI. The CDR3 has 15 amino acids. Losses at the gene ends were 2 bases for V and 1 base for J; bases not matched to a gene: 4. The CDR3 here is CASSPSTGAQETQYF. CDR3 nucleotides: TGTGCCAGCTCACCAAGTACAGGGGCCCAAGAGACCCAGTACTTC.

In this sample, this clonotype turned up a few times. The rearrangement links TRBV20-1 to TRBJ2-1; maybe TRBD2 (7 bases). V lost 5 bases, J lost 12 bases, and 20 bases lay in between. Germline V gene lookup returns CDR1 DFQATT and CDR2 SNEGSKA (reference sequence). The CDR3 has 13 residues. This chain's CDR3 is CSALRGGSSPQFF. CDR3 nucleotide sequence: TGCAGTGCTTTAAGGGGGGGGAGTAGCCCGCAGTTCTTC.

This clonotype was detected many times. This chain uses TRBV28 with TRBJ1-1, with TRBD1 identical over 10 bases. There are 15 residues in the CDR3. Germline assignment: CDR1 MDHEN and CDR2 SYDVKM. The J segment lost 0 bases and the V segment lost 3 bases, leaving 1 base of the junction unmatched. This CDR3 reads CASSLDRGMNTEAFF. CDR3 DNA: TGTGCCAGCAGTTTGGACAGGGGGATGAACACTGAAGCTTTCTTT.

In regard to this clonotype: Since a far larger clone is one base different, this is likely a read error. The genes are TRBV7-3 and TRBJ2-1; 7 bases fit TRBD2. Germline V gene lookup returns CDR1 SGHTA and CDR2 FQGTGA. The CDR3 covers 14 residues. The junction had 8 bases not matched to a gene; V was cut back by 4 bases and J by 8 bases. The CDR3 here is CASSSTGGSDEQFF. The DNA for the CDR3 is TGTGCCAGCAGCTCGACTGGCGGGAGCGATGAGCAGTTCTTC.

This clonotype was observed at least ten times. The genes are TRBV7-8 and TRBJ2-5; 11 bases map to TRBD2. Trimming took 3 bases from V and 3 from J; bases not matched to a gene: 0. From germline, CDR1 is SGHVS and CDR2 FQNEAQ. CDR3 length: 14 amino acids. The DNA for the CDR3 is TGTGCCAGCAGCTTGGGACTAGCGGAAGAGACCCAGTACTTC. Its translation: CASSLGLAEETQYF.

This clonotype showed up just a few times. A clone one base away is much larger, so this may be a read error. The gene calls are TRBV7-2 and TRBJ1-2; D might be TRBD1 (6 bases). Looked up from germline, CDR1 is SGHTA and CDR2 is FQGNSA. Trimming took off 5 bases at V and 5 bases at J, with 18 bases between the two ends. This CDR3 is 15 amino acids long. This CDR3 reads CASSPGGGAWYGYTF. The DNA for the CDR3 is TGTGCCAGCAGCCCGGGGGGGGGCGCGTGGTATGGCTACACCTTC.

On this clonotype itself: Given a much more abundant clone one base away, this may be a read error. This chain connects TRBV18 to TRBJ2-3; 11 nucleotides align to TRBD2. The CDR3 consists of 15 residues. Germline V gives CDR1 KGHSH, CDR2 LQKENI. V shed 2 bases, J shed 4 bases, and the junction held 2 bases outside the gene matches. CDR3 sequence reads: CASSPTSGGPDTQYF. CDR3 DNA: TGTGCCAGCTCACCAACTAGCGGGGGCCCAGATACGCAGTATTTT.